This note documents a single T cell receptor beta chain sequence. Its antigen is undetermined. PCR primers comprised 60 Vbeta and 13 Jbeta primers. The repertoire was sequenced with immunoSEQ multiplex PCR; TCRdb's copy has only in-frame clones and lacks some. The sample includes some 150,000 clones, over 80% of them seen just once. With 3 bases clipped from V and 8 bases from J, the junction kept 13 bases outside the gene matches. CDR1 and CDR2 from the germline V gene are KGHSH and LQKENI. This CDR3 spans 16 amino acids. The data derive from a study of cytomegalovirus exposure and HLA in healthy donors. Study results and limitations: Most TCR sequences proved rare, with some public TCRs found in many donors. Previous analysis showed most TCR beta V segments were productive about 87% or about 30% of the time. Later, TCR association rates were found to vary by HLA locus, highest for DRB1 and lowest for HLA-C.

At sampling all donors were nominally healthy, likely with unrecorded immune exposures. Sequencing was done on a sample of PBMCs. The sequence derives from a young woman in good health and CMV-seronegative. The chain is built from TRBV18 and TRBJ2-1; TRBD1 matches 7 bases. The CDR3 reads CASSPPAGHRGHEQFF. The CDR3 nucleotides read TGTGCCAGCTCACCCCCCGCGGGCCACAGGGGCCATGAGCAGTTCTTC.